The 2 T cell receptor beta chains below come from one sample, sequenced in a study of regulatory T cells in long-lasting Graves disease. The time point here: newly diagnosed GD, antithyroid drugs for less than 3 months. PBMC-extracted RNA yielded the TCR library. Library construction for TCR beta used iRepertoire HTBI primers and Arm-PCR of CDR3 regions. A single record per CDR3 protein comes from TCRdb applying MiXCR to the multiplex PCR reads. Altogether about 370,000 distinct CDR3 sequences are present, 15% to 18% being singletons, with the ten largest covering 22%. The sample here was peripheral blood mononuclear cells (PBMCs), taken at new diagnosis, from a patient treated with antithyroid drugs. These receptors all stem from a female donor with Graves disease.

This clonotype was seen a few times. The chain uses TRBV6-2 or TRBV6-3 and TRBJ1-5, with 10 nucleotides matching TRBD1. The CDR3 has 15 residues. Germline V lookup: CDR1 MNHEY, CDR2 SVGEGT. The trim removed 2 bases at V and 4 bases at J, leaving 2 bases unmatched. CDR3 sequence: CASSYGTGENQPQHF. The CDR3 coding sequence is TGTGCCAGCAGTTACGGGACAGGGGAGAATCAGCCCCAGCATTTT.

This clonotype was counted ten times or more. This rearrangement joins TRBV28 to TRBJ1-1; weak D call: TRBD1 (5 bases). The CDR3 extends over 14 amino acids. The V gene's germline CDR1 is MDHEN and CDR2 SYDVKM. V was clipped by 5 bases and J by 5 bases, with 15 bases between them. CDR3 sequence (DNA): TGTGCCAGCAGTACACACATGGGGCGGACTGAAGCTTTCTTT. Translating it yields CASSTHMGRTEAFF.